This T cell receptor beta chain appears in the sequencing data of a study of technical replicates of blood from four donors. Profiled with immunoSEQ multiplex PCR; TCRdb holds only in-frame clones, not every one. The repertoire consists of roughly 76,000 clones, with approximately 94% occurring once and the leading ten covering roughly 0.26%. The junction had 13 bases not matched to a gene; V was cut back by 6 bases and J by 4 bases. The length of the CDR3 is 16 residues. Germline V gives CDR1 MDHEN, CDR2 SYDVKM. The chain has TRBV28 and TRBJ1-2, with 8 bases fitting TRBD1. Source material: T cells isolated from PBMCs. The TCR originated in a human donor in good health. In DNA form, the CDR3 reads TGTGCCAGCAGCTCAAAGGCCGAGGGACAGGTCTATGGCTACACCTTC. It codes for CASSSKAEGQVYGYTF.